Listed here are 15 T cell receptor beta chains from one sample, sequenced in a study of blood T cell repertoires in COVID-19. Sequenced by immunoSEQ multiplex PCR; TCRdb stores in-frame clones only, minus some. There are about 190,000 clones in the sample; roughly four fifths occur only once, and about 13% lies in the top ten. The sample was peripheral blood. The receptor set was obtained from a man in his fifties who had recovered from COVID-19.

This clone was found once. This rearrangement joins TRBV3-1 (or the pseudogene TRBV3-2) to TRBJ2-5; D remains ambiguous. Germline-derived CDR1 and CDR2 are LGHDT and YNNKEL (reference sequence). The V and J ends lost 3 bases and 4 bases respectively, with 6 bases between them. There are 12 residues in the CDR3. CDR3 in amino acids: CASSQSLETQYF. The CDR3 DNA follows: TGTGCCAGCAGCCAGAGCCTAGAGACCCAGTACTTC.

This sequence joins TRBV15 and TRBJ2-1, with TRBD2 as a possible D gene (5 bases). The CDR3 runs to 15 residues. CDR1 and CDR2 from the germline V gene are LNHNV and YYDKDF (reference sequence). The V end lost 0 bases, the J end lost 5 bases, and 11 bases lay between the germline ends. The chain's CDR3 is CATSRDPAAHNEQFF. The DNA of the CDR3 is TGTGCCACCAGCAGAGATCCAGCGGCTCACAATGAGCAGTTCTTC.

This chain uses TRBV30 with TRBJ2-3; a weak D match, TRBD2 (6 bases). Germline CDR1 and CDR2: GTSNPN and SVGIG (reference sequence). V was trimmed by 3 bases and J by 5 bases, leaving 18 bases between them. This CDR3 region has 15 residues. The CDR3 loop is CAWSVLATQRDTQYF. The CDR3 DNA reads TGTGCCTGGAGCGTTCTAGCGACCCAGAGAGATACGCAGTATTTT.

The CDR3 loop is CASSEAASGSVPDTQYF. CDR3 DNA: TGTGCCAGCAGCGAGGCGGCTAGCGGGAGTGTGCCAGATACGCAGTATTTT. This chain links TRBV9 with TRBJ2-3, with 10 bases aligning to TRBD2. The germline V gene has CDR1 SGDLS and CDR2 YYNGEE. The CDR3 has 17 residues. The V and J ends lost 3 bases and 4 bases, in that order; junction bases with no gene match: 11.

V is TRBV4-2 and J is TRBJ2-7; TRBD2 is a possible D gene (5 bases). Germline V gives CDR1 LGHNA, CDR2 YNFKEQ. Deletions cut 0 bases from V and 4 bases from J, with 13 bases between. The CDR3 loop spans 15 amino acids. The CDR3 DNA is TGTGCCAGCAGCCAAGACAGGCGGGTGGAATACGAGCAGTACTTC. Protein: CASSQDRRVEYEQYF.

The V gene is TRBV4-2, the J gene TRBJ1-2; D perhaps matches TRBD1 (5 bases). Germline V lookup: CDR1 LGHNA, CDR2 YNFKEQ. V was pared by 1 base and J by 8 bases, with 14 bases between. The CDR3 runs 14 residues. The CDR3 sequence: CASSQVSGTGGYTF. Written as DNA, the CDR3 is TGTGCCAGCAGCCAAGTCTCAGGGACTGGAGGCTACACCTTC.

V gene TRBV9 combines with J gene TRBJ1-3; D call uncertain. Deletions cut 0 bases from V and 2 bases from J, with 9 bases between. Germline lookup yields CDR1 SGDLS and CDR2 YYNGEE. This CDR3 spans 15 amino acids. CDR3 sequence (DNA): TGTGCCAGCAGCGTAGATTCCGGGGCTGGAAACACCATATATTTT. Its translation is CASSVDSGAGNTIYF.

The chain joins TRBV7-8 to TRBJ2-1; tentative D call: TRBD2 (6 bases). The germline CDR1 and CDR2 sequences are SGHVS and FQNEAQ. The CDR3 extends over 13 amino acids. Deletions cut 2 bases from V and 13 bases from J, with 15 bases between. In nucleotides, the CDR3 is TGTGCCAGCAGCTTAATCGAACGGGACTCTCAGTTCTTC. Translated: CASSLIERDSQFF.

The chain employs TRBV5-8 and TRBJ1-2; 11 bases are shared with TRBD1. Looked up from germline, CDR1 is SGHTS and CDR2 is YDEGEE. J lost 7 bases, V lost 4 bases, and 9 bases had no gene match. The CDR3 totals 15 residues. The CDR3 coding sequence is TGTGCCAGCAGCCCTATCGGACAGGGGGCGGTTGGCTACACCTTC. Amino acids: CASSPIGQGAVGYTF.

This rearrangement joins TRBV29-1 to TRBJ2-7, with 8 bases aligning to TRBD2. V shed 4 bases and J 7 bases; nucleotides not matched to a gene: 12. Germline CDR1 and CDR2: SQVTM and ANQGSEA. This CDR3 contains 14 residues. The CDR3 reads CSVAPGSGSGEQYF. In nucleotides, the CDR3 is TGCAGCGTTGCGCCAGGGAGCGGGAGTGGAGAGCAGTACTTC.

This chain links TRBV4-1 with TRBJ1-5; 11 positions match TRBD1. In germline, CDR1 is MGHRA, CDR2 YSYEKL. This CDR3 is built from 19 residues. Losses at the gene ends were 2 bases for V and 1 base for J; bases not matched to a gene: 10. DNA of the CDR3: TGCGCCAGCAGCCAAACTCTAGGGACAGGGGGAAAGAGCAATCAGCCCCAGCATTTT. Translating gives CASSQTLGTGGKSNQPQHF.

The rearrangement links TRBV6-5 to TRBJ2-1; 9 bases align to TRBD2. V shed 3 bases and J 5 bases; nucleotides not matched to a gene: 8. From germline, CDR1 is MNHEY and CDR2 SVGAGI. CDR3 length: 16 residues. CDR3: CASSYILSGSHNEQFF. The CDR3 DNA follows: TGTGCCAGCAGTTATATCCTTAGCGGGAGCCACAATGAGCAGTTCTTC.

The chain is built from TRBV30 and TRBJ2-5, with a tentative D call TRBD2 (6 bases). V shed 1 base and J shed 9 bases, with 15 bases lying between them. The CDR3 is made up of 13 amino acids. Germline V lookup: CDR1 GTSNPN, CDR2 SVGIG (reference sequence). The CDR3 here is CAWSALFGGPQYF. CDR3 bases: TGTGCCTGGAGTGCTCTATTCGGAGGGCCCCAGTACTTC.

This chain uses TRBV2 with TRBJ2-7; D perhaps matches TRBD2 (5 bases). The V gene lost 6 bases and the J gene lost 3 bases, with 15 bases spanning the gap. The CDR3 is made up of 14 amino acids. Per germline, CDR1 SNHLY and CDR2 FYNNEI. For the CDR3, the DNA is TGTGCCAGCAGAGCGGTACGTGAGGGCTACGAGCAGTACTTC. Translated: CASRAVREGYEQYF.

This chain connects TRBV19 to TRBJ2-2; TRBD1 matches 7 bases. Germline assignment: CDR1 LNHDA and CDR2 SQIVND (reference sequence). There are 15 residues in the CDR3. The V segment lost 7 bases and the J segment 2 bases; nucleotides outside the gene matches: 7. The DNA for the CDR3 is TGTGCCAGTACCGGGGACAGACAAAACACCGGGGAGCTGTTTTTT. This codes for CASTGDRQNTGELFF.